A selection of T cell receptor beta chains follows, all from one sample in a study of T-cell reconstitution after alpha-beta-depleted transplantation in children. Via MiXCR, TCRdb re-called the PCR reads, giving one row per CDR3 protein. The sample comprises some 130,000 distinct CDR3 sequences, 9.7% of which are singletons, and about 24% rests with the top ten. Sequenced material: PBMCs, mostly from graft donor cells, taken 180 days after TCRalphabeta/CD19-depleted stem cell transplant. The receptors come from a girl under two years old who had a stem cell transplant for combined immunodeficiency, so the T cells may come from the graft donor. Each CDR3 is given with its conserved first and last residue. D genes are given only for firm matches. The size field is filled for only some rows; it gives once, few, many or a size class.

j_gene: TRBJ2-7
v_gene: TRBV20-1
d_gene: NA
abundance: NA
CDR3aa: CSAREGGFGHEQYF
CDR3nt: TGCAGTGCTAGGGAGGGGGGGTTTGGTCACGAGCAGTACTTC

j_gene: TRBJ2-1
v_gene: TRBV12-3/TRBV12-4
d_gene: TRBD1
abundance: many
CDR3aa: CASSLHRGVLIDNEQFF
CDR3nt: TGTGCCAGCAGTCTTCACAGGGGAGTCCTCATCGACAATGAGCAGTTCTTC

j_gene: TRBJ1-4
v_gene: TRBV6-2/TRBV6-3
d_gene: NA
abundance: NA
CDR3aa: CASSRRRKLFF
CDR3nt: TGTGCCAGCAGCCGTCGTCGAAAACTGTTTTTT

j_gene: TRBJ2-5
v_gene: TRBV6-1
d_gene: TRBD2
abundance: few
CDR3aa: CASSPAGLTSGVKETQYF
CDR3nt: TGTGCCAGCAGTCCGGCGGGGCTGACTAGCGGGGTAAAAGAGACCCAGTACTTC

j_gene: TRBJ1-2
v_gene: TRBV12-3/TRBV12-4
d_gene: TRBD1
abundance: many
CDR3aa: CASAPWGMPGGGYTF
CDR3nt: TGTGCCAGCGCCCCCTGGGGGATGCCAGGGGGGGGCTACACCTTC

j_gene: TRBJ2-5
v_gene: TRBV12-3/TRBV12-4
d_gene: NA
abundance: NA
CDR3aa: CASSSFTRTGQETQYF
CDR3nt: TGTGCCAGCAGTTCCTTTACTAGGACCGGCCAAGAGACCCAGTACTTC

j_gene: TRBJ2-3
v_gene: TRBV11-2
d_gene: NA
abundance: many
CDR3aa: CASSLGGGGDTQYF
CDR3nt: TGTGCCAGCAGCTTGGGTGGGGGGGGCGATACGCAGTATTTT

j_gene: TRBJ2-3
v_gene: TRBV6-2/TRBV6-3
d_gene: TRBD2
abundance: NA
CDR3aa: CASWRSGRRADTQYF
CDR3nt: TGTGCCAGCTGGCGTAGCGGGAGGCGAGCAGATACGCAGTATTTT

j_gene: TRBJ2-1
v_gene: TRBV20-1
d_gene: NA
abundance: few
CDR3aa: CSARPPLTAPYNEQFF
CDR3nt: TGCAGTGCTAGACCTCCGCTCACGGCGCCCTACAATGAGCAGTTCTTC

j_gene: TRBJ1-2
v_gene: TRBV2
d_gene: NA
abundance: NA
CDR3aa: CASRDMDGYTF
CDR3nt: TGTGCCAGCAGGGACATGGATGGCTACACCTTC

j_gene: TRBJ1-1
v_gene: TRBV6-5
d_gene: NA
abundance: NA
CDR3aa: CASSYSTAGSSTEAFF
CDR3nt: TGTGCCAGCAGTTACTCGACGGCAGGATCGAGCACTGAAGCTTTCTTT

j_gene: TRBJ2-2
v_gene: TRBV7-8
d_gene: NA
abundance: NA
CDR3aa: CASSLVSLTGELFF
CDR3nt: TGTGCCAGCAGCTTAGTATCCCTCACCGGGGAGCTGTTTTTT

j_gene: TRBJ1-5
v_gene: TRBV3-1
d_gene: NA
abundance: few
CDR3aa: CASSQDQGQPQHF
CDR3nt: TGTGCCAGCAGCCAAGATCAAGGACAGCCCCAGCATTTT

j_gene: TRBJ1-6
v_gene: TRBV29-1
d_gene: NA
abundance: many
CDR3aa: CSVEDRSGSSPLHF
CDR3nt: TGCAGCGTTGAAGATCGGAGTGGGAGTTCACCCCTCCACTTT

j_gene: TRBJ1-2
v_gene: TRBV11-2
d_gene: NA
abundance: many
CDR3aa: CASSETAGFDYTF
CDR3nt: TGTGCCAGCAGTGAGACGGCAGGGTTCGACTACACCTTC

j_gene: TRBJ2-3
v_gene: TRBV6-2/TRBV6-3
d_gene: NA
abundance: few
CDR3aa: CASSYGGNTQYF
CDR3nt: TGTGCCAGCAGTTACGGGGGAAATACGCAGTATTTT

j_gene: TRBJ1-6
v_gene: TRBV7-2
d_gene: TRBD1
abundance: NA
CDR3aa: CASSPLGGTGNSPLHF
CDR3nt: TGTGCCAGCAGCCCCCTGGGTGGGACAGGGAATTCACCCCTCCACTTT

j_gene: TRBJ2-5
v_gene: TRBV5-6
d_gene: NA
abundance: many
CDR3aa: CASSLALWETQYF
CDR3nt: TGTGCCAGCAGCTTGGCACTTTGGGAGACCCAGTACTTC

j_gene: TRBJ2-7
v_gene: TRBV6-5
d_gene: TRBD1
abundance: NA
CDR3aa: CASSYFRDSSYEQYF
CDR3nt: TGTGCCAGCAGTTACTTCCGGGACAGCTCCTACGAGCAGTACTTC

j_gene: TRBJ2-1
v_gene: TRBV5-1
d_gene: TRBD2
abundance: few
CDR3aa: CASSLGTSGSRYNEQFF
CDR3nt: TGCGCCAGCAGCCTAGGGACTAGCGGGAGTAGATACAATGAGCAGTTCTTC

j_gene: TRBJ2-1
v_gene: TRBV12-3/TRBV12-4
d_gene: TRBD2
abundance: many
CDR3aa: CASSLGGRGEYNEQFF
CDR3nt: TGTGCCAGCAGTCTGGGAGGGCGGGGGGAATACAATGAGCAGTTCTTC

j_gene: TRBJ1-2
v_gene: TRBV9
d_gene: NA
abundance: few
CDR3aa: CASSVGGGSYGYTF
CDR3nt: TGTGCCAGCAGCGTAGGGGGGGGCAGCTATGGCTACACCTTC

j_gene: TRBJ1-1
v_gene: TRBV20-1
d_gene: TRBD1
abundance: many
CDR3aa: CSATRTGGYTEAFF
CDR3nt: TGCAGTGCTACCCGGACAGGGGGTTACACTGAAGCTTTCTTT

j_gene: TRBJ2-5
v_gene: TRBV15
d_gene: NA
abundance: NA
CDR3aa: CATSRDYGVQLETQYF
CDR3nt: TGTGCCACCAGCAGAGATTACGGGGTGCAGCTAGAGACCCAGTACTTC

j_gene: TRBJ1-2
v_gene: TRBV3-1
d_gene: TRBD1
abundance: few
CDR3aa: CASSSGTGDVFYYGYTF
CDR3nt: TGTGCCAGCAGCTCCGGGACAGGGGACGTTTTTTACTATGGCTACACCTTC

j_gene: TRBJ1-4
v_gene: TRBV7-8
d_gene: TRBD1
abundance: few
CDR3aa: CASSPFPSSGTVNEKLFF
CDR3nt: TGTGCCAGCAGCCCTTTCCCCTCCTCCGGGACAGTGAATGAAAAACTGTTTTTT

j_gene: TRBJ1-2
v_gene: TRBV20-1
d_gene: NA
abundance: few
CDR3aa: CSVNREPLLGGYTF
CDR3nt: TGCAGTGTCAACCGGGAGCCTCTCCTCGGAGGCTACACCTTC

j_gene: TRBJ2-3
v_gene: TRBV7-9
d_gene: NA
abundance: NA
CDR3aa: CASSLSGATDTQYF
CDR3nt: TGTGCCAGCAGCCTTTCGGGGGCCACAGATACGCAGTATTTT

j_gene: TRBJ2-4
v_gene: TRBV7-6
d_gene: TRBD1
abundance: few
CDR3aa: CASSLNRGENIQYF
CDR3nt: TGTGCCAGCAGCCTAAACAGGGGGGAAAACATTCAGTACTTC

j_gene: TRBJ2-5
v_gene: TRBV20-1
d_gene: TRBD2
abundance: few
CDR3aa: CSANTVRTSQEETQYF
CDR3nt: TGCAGTGCTAATACCGTCAGGACTAGCCAGGAGGAGACCCAGTACTTC

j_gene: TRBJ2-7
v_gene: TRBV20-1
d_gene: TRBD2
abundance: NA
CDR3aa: CSAALSLAGAYEQYF
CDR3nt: TGCAGTGCTGCCCTAAGCCTAGCGGGAGCCTACGAGCAGTACTTC

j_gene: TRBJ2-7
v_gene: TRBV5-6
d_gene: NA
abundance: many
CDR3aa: CASSLWYGGAHYEQYF
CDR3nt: TGTGCCAGCAGCTTGTGGTACGGGGGCGCCCACTACGAGCAGTACTTC

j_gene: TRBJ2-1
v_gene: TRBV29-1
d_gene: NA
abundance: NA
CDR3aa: CSASEGPRRNEQFF
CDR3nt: TGCAGCGCTAGCGAGGGTCCCAGAAGGAATGAGCAGTTCTTC

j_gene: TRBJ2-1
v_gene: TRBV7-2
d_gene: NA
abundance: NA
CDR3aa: CASSLEAGEQFF
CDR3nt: TGTGCCAGCAGCTTAGAAGCGGGCGAGCAGTTCTTC

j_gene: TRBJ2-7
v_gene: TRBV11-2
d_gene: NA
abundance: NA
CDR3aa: CASSARPTLLTGEQYF
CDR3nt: TGTGCCAGCAGCGCCCGCCCGACTCTCCTAACGGGGGAGCAGTACTTC

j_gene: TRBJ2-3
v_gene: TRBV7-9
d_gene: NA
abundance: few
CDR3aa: CASSLAYGYTDTQYF
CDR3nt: TGTGCCAGCAGCTTAGCGTACGGCTATACAGATACGCAGTATTTT

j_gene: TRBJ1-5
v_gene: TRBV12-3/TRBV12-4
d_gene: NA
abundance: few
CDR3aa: CASSSSGDEQGFQPQHF
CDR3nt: TGTGCCAGCAGTTCCTCTGGGGACGAACAGGGTTTCCAGCCCCAGCATTTT

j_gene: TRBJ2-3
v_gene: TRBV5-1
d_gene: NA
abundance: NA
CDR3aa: CASSPYLRTILGRTDTQYF
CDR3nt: TGCGCCAGCAGCCCATACCTTCGGACAATTTTAGGCCGCACAGATACGCAGTATTTT

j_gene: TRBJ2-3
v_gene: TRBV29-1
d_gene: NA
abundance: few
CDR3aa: CSVAGSTDTQYF
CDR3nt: TGCAGCGTTGCAGGTTCTACAGATACGCAGTATTTT

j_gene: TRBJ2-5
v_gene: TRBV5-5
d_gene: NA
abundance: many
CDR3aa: CASSLVGEETQYF
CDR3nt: TGTGCCAGCAGCTTGGTGGGAGAAGAGACCCAGTACTTC

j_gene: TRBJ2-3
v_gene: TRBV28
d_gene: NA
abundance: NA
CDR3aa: CAISGSTDTQYF
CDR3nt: TGTGCCATCTCCGGCAGCACAGATACGCAGTATTTT

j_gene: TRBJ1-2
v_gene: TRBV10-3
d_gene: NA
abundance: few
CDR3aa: CAISESEPRSYGYTF
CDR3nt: TGTGCCATCAGTGAGTCGGAACCGAGGAGCTATGGCTACACCTTC

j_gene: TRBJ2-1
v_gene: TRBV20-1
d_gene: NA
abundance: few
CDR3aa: CSAAEGFNEQFF
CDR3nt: TGCAGTGCTGCGGAGGGTTTCAATGAGCAGTTCTTC

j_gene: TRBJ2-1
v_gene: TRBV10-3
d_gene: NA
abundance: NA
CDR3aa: CAISDETSFSYNEQFF
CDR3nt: TGTGCCATCTCGGACGAGACTTCCTTCTCCTACAATGAGCAGTTCTTC

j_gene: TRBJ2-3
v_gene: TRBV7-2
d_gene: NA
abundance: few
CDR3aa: CASSLYRPRDTQYF
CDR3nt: TGTGCCAGCAGCTTATACCGCCCACGAGATACGCAGTATTTT

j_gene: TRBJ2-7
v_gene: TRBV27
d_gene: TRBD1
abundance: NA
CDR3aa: CASSSYAGTGDYEQYF
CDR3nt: TGTGCCAGCAGTTCATACGCCGGGACAGGGGACTACGAGCAGTACTTC

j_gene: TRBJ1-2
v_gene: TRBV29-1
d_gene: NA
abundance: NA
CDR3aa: CSVRDSLKYGYTF
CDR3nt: TGCAGCGTTCGGGATTCCCTCAAGTATGGCTACACCTTC

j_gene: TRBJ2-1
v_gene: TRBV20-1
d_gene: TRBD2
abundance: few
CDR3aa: CSAREASGMNEQFF
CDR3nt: TGCAGTGCTAGAGAGGCTAGCGGGATGAATGAGCAGTTCTTC

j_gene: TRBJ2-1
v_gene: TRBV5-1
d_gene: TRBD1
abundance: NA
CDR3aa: CASSLDRGFAYNEQFF
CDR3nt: TGCGCCAGCAGCTTGGACAGGGGTTTTGCCTACAATGAGCAGTTCTTC

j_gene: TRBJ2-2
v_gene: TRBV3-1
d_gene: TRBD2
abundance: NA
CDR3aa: CATSQDGGTSVRGELFF
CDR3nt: TGTGCCACCAGCCAAGATGGCGGGACTAGCGTCAGGGGGGAGCTGTTTTTT

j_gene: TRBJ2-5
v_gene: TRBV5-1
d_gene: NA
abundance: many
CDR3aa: CASSLTAGTQETQYF
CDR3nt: TGCGCCAGCAGCCTTACCGCGGGCACACAAGAGACCCAGTACTTC

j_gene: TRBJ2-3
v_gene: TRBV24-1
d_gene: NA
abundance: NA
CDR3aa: CATSDRTYTSTDTQYF
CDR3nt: TGTGCCACCAGTGACCGGACGTACACTAGCACAGATACGCAGTATTTT

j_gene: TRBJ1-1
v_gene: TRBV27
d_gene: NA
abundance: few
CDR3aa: CASGVNTEAFF
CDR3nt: TGTGCCAGCGGTGTGAACACTGAAGCTTTCTTT

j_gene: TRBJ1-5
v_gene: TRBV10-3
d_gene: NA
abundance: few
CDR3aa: CAISGEAHQPQHF
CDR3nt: TGTGCCATCAGTGGCGAGGCCCATCAGCCCCAGCATTTT

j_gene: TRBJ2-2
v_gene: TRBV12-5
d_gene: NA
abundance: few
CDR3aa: CASGLNVLNTGELFF
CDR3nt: TGTGCTAGTGGTTTGAATGTCTTAAACACCGGGGAGCTGTTTTTT